This record looks at one TCR beta chain sequence and its context. This clonotype has a count of ten or more. Its antigen is currently not known. Base-call qualities are not available, and no considerably larger clone is one nucleotide away. The CDR3 holds 13 amino acids from the cysteine to the phenylalanine. The DNA shown is the 39-base CDR3, in frame from base 1. The germline V gene provides CDR1 SNHLY and CDR2 FYNNEI. Trimming removed 6 bases from V and 3 bases from J, leaving 9 bases between the germline ends. This entry is derived from a study of glioma-infiltrating T cells (dated by TCRdb to about 2016). With respect to the entire study: Sequencing of TCR alpha- and beta-chain repertoires was performed on glioma tissue, on non-neoplastic brain tissue, and on matched peripheral blood mononuclear cells. To measure how far tissue and blood T-cell populations diverged, each tissue-infiltrating repertoire was compared against the peripheral blood repertoire of the same patient. The paired cohort comprised three low-grade glioma patients, about eight primary glioblastoma patients and three non-glioma patients contributing non-neoplastic brain tissue.

The paper as a whole reports these results and caveats: Group comparisons were based on small numbers of patients: three non-neoplastic, three low-grade glioma and roughly eight glioblastoma patients. VJ-independent divergence between tissue and blood was lower than expected in non-neoplastic patients but higher than expected in all gliomas, particularly low-grade gliomas. Very few CDR3 sequences were found to be shared between tissue and blood, and this scarcity was attributed to high CDR3 diversity and limited sampling.

TCR alpha and beta CDR3 regions were amplified with the iRepertoire nested amplicon-rescue multiplex PCR (arm-PCR) platform from RNA. The input for one-step reverse transcription and amplification was roughly 90-450 ng of tissue mRNA or PBMC total RNA. Following bead purification, Illumina adapters were added by a secondary multiplex PCR, and the libraries were gel-purified between 200 and 400 bp. Internal 6-nucleotide barcodes were carried by the libraries and were used for demultiplexing. Libraries were sequenced on an Illumina MiSeq with 2x220 or 2x250 nucleotide paired-end reads. In the authors' own workflow: Paired reads were merged using FLASH 1.2.11 and were aligned to the GRCh37 human genome using BWA-MEM, after which TRA and TRB reads were extracted. For V and J assignment, an IMGT-derived reference of cassette sequences and CDR3 motifs that included pseudogenes was used. Reads were translated in three frames, and productive CDR3s were defined as those with a C...FGXG motif and no stop codons. Clonotypes were defined as unique combinations of V-J cassette pair and CDR3 amino acid sequence. Hamming distance filtering was applied to reads, with thresholds set by the sequence error rate of each sample in mapped regions. In TCRdb, the public reads were trimmed at Q25 with fastp and aligned with MiXCR, with productive beta chains retained. Each CDR3 protein gets just one entry, which takes the most common genes and DNA from the rows behind it. The V and J calls and clone size come from TCRdb's table, not from the authors' own analysis. For this sample there are tens of thousands of distinct CDR3 sequences; 23% appear just once. The ten largest clones take up over 5% of the sample.

The chain is encoded by TRBV2 joined to TRBJ1-3; the D gene identity is not certain. Sequenced material: glioma tissue, nonneoplastic brain tissue, or PBMCs (not recorded which). The source is a human donor with low-grade glioma or glioblastoma, undergoing nonglioma brain surgery, or in good health (not recorded which). For the CDR3, the sequence is CASRDTNGNTIYF. The nucleotides are TGTGCCAGCAGAGACACGAATGGAAACACCATATATTTT.